The 16 T cell receptor beta chains in this list originate from one sample, sequenced in a study of blood T cells in healthy people across ages. A second PCR, run for 7 to 11 cycles, used a sample-barcoded 5' primer plus a J-beta primer mix. Using its own MiXCR run on the 5' RACE reads, TCRdb lists one record per CDR3 protein. This table has fewer than 1.5 million distinct CDR3 sequences, roughly 40% appearing once. The specimen was blood. Source of these receptors: a woman younger than 30 in good health.

As to this clonotype: One end of the junction varies from germline; a read error may be responsible. The rearrangement links TRBV4-2 to TRBJ2-1; no reliable D call. This CDR3 is 17 amino acids long. The germline gives CDR1 LGHNA, CDR2 YNFKEQ. The CDR3 sequence is CASSQGVRVSSYKEQFF. DNA for the CDR3: TGTGCCAGCAGCCAAGGAGTACGGGTCTCTTCCTACAAGGAGCAGTTCTTC.

The chain joins TRBV7-3 to TRBJ1-6; 9 bases fit TRBD1. The trim removed 6 bases at V and 5 bases at J, leaving 8 bases unmatched. This CDR3 region has 16 residues. Per the germline V gene, CDR1 is SGHTA and CDR2 is FQGTGA. CDR3 nucleotide sequence: TGTGCCAGCAGACCTCGGACAGGGGTAAATAATTCACCCCTCCACTTT. Protein: CASRPRTGVNNSPLHF.

V gene TRBV29-1 combines with J gene TRBJ2-5; possible D gene TRBD2, 5 bases. The J call is uncertain, as TRBJ2-7 better fits the DNA end. The length of the CDR3 is 12 residues. The germline gives CDR1 SQVTM, CDR2 ANQGSEA. The CDR3 protein is CSARGAADEQYF. The CDR3 nucleotides read TGCAGCGCCCGAGGAGCAGCGGACGAGCAGTACTTC.

This chain connects TRBV6-4 to TRBJ2-3, with 9 bases identical to TRBD1. Germline assignment: CDR1 MRHNA and CDR2 SNTAGT. The V and J ends lost 6 bases and 1 base, in that order; junction bases with no gene match: 5. The CDR3 has 15 amino acids. CDR3: CASRPGQGGTDTQYF. In DNA form, the CDR3 reads TGTGCCAGCAGACCGGGACAGGGTGGCACAGATACGCAGTATTTT.

A few counts support this clonotype. This chain links TRBV29-1 with TRBJ2-3; D is ambiguous. V was trimmed by 7 bases and J by 1 base, leaving 9 bases between them. This CDR3 is built from 12 residues. Looked up from germline, CDR1 is SQVTM and CDR2 is ANQGSEA. CDR3 coding DNA: TGCAGCGCTGACACAGGCACAGATACGCAGTATTTT. Protein sequence: CSADTGTDTQYF.

This sequence joins TRBV29-1 and TRBJ1-1, with a possible D match to TRBD1 (5 bases). Germline V gene lookup returns CDR1 SQVTM and CDR2 ANQGSEA. This CDR3 region has 13 residues. V was trimmed by 0 bases and J by 4 bases, leaving 9 bases between them. CDR3 bases: TGCAGCGTTGAAGATCATGGGGGCACTGAAGCTTTCTTT. The encoded protein is CSVEDHGGTEAFF.

The table lists this clonotype with a few counts. The chain combines TRBV3-1 with TRBJ2-1; 7 bases line up with TRBD2. This CDR3 is built from 13 residues. After removal of 2 bases from V and 7 bases from J, the junction contained 2 bases not matched to a gene. Germline V gene data show CDR1 as LGHDT and CDR2 as YNNKEL (reference sequence). CDR3 residues: CASSQRRENEQFF. For the CDR3, the DNA is TGTGCCAGCAGCCAAAGGCGGGAGAATGAGCAGTTCTTC.

This clonotype was seen more than once but under ten times. The chain links TRBV7-2 to TRBJ1-2; possible D gene TRBD1, 6 bases. CDR1 is SGHTA, CDR2 FQGNSA, per germline. This CDR3 is 15 amino acids long. V was shortened by 5 bases and J by 0 bases, with 13 bases between the two germline ends. In DNA, the CDR3 is TGTGCCAGCAGCCCGGACAGTTTAGCTAACTATGGCTACACCTTC. The encoded protein is CASSPDSLANYGYTF.

As to this clonotype: Mismatch with germline at one junction end may stem from a read error. The chain has TRBV12-3 or TRBV12-4 and TRBJ2-3; possibly TRBD2 for D (5 bases). The CDR3 has 15 residues. In DNA form, the CDR3 reads TGTGCCAGCAGGATACGTACTAGGTTTGCAGATGCGCAGTATTTT. Translating it yields CASRIRTRFADAQYF.

V gene TRBV28 combines with J gene TRBJ2-7, with 9 bases fitting TRBD2. The CDR3 length is 14 residues. Germline CDR1 MDHEN, CDR2 SYDVKM. With 7 bases clipped from V and 1 base from J, the junction kept 5 bases outside the gene matches. In DNA, the CDR3 is TGTGCCAGCACGGCGGGAGGGAGTTCCTACGAGCAGTACTTC. Translating it yields CASTAGGSSYEQYF.

V usage is TRBV5-1 and J usage is TRBJ2-5; 8 nucleotides align to TRBD1. Trimming at V came to 6 bases and at J to 3 bases, leaving 16 bases not matched to a gene. The CDR3 loop spans 17 amino acids. Germline lookup yields CDR1 SGHRS and CDR2 YFSETQ. CDR3 residues: CASTQFALDREEETQYF. Here the CDR3 DNA reads TGCGCCAGCACTCAGTTCGCCTTGGACAGGGAGGAAGAGACCCAGTACTTC.

This clonotype was picked up a small number of times. The chain links TRBV5-6 to TRBJ1-5, with 10 bases lining up with TRBD1. Germline V gene data show CDR1 as SGHDT and CDR2 as YYEEEE. This CDR3 is 15 amino acids long. Unmatched junction bases numbered 2, after V lost 0 bases and J lost 5 bases. The CDR3 region is CASSLGQGAYQPQHF. The CDR3 coding sequence is TGTGCCAGCAGCTTGGGACAGGGGGCGTATCAGCCCCAGCATTTT. The full variable domain, its missing parts supplied by reference TRBV5-6 and TRBJ1-5, is DAGVTQSPTHLIKTRGQQVTLRCSPKSGHDTVSWYQQALGQGPQFIFQYYEEEERQRGNFPDRFSGHQFPNYSSELNVNALLLGDSALYLCASSLGQGAYQPQHFGDGTRLSIL.

This sequence joins TRBV27 and TRBJ1-6; perhaps TRBD1 as D (5 bases). The ends were cut back, 4 bases at V and 8 bases at J, with 15 bases in the middle. Germline V gene sequence: CDR1 MNHEY, CDR2 SMNVEV (reference sequence). The CDR3 runs to 15 residues. The CDR3 is CASSYRTRGDSPLHF. Here the CDR3 DNA reads TGTGCCAGCAGTTATCGCACGCGGGGGGATTCACCCCTCCACTTT.

This clonotype was recorded many times. The chain has TRBV6-1 and TRBJ2-1, with TRBD2 matching 8 bases. CDR3 length: 14 amino acids. Losses at the gene ends were 7 bases for V and 1 base for J; bases not matched to a gene: 3. Germline V gene lookup returns CDR1 MNHNS and CDR2 SASEGT. CDR3 nucleotide sequence: TGTGCCAGCACTTCGGGGGGGTCCTACAATGAGCAGTTCTTC. Translated, it gives CASTSGGSYNEQFF.

This clonotype has more than one count but fewer than ten. The CDR3, as DNA: TGTGCCAGCAGCTTAGGCCCTCGCCCAAGCTCCTACAATGAGCAGTTCTTC. Protein product: CASSLGPRPSSYNEQFF. This rearrangement joins TRBV7-2 to TRBJ2-1; D is undetermined. Germline CDR1 and CDR2: SGHTA and FQGNSA. The CDR3 spans 17 residues. V lost 1 base, J lost 0 bases, and 13 bases lay in between.

In this sample, this clonotype turned up many times. Relative to the germline gene, one junction end is altered; a read error may explain this. The chain joins TRBV7-2 to TRBJ2-7, with 10 nucleotides matching TRBD2. The CDR3 covers 15 residues. CDR1 and CDR2 (germline): SGHTA, FQGNSA. The DNA of the CDR3 is TGTGCCAGCAGTTTAGCGGGGGGACTCTCCTACGAGCAGTACTTC. It encodes CASSLAGGLSYEQYF.